Included here is one T cell receptor beta chain sequence, with context. Its antigen is not identified. After removal of 3 bases from V and 6 bases from J, the junction contained 8 bases not matched to a gene. The length of the CDR3 is 15 residues. The germline V gene encodes CDR1 MGHDK and CDR2 SYGVNS. It was with 60 Vbeta and 13 Jbeta primers that the PCR ran. Profiled with immunoSEQ multiplex PCR; TCRdb holds only in-frame clones, not every one. The sample has over 200,000 clones; around 89% are singletons. The donors, nominally healthy at sampling, likely had unrecorded immune exposures. This entry belongs to a study of cytomegalovirus exposure and HLA in healthy donors. The study's findings and limits: Some TCR beta chains (roughly 150 of them) were listed as cytomegalovirus-associated.

Sequencing input: PBMCs. The rearrangement links TRBV25-1 to TRBJ2-1; 7 bases fit TRBD2. The sequence came from a woman younger than 30 in good health and CMV-seronegative. CDR3 protein: CASSELLAEGNEQFF. For the CDR3, the DNA is TGTGCCAGCAGTGAGCTCCTAGCGGAGGGCAATGAGCAGTTCTTC.